A selection of T cell receptor beta chains follows, all from one sample in a study of blood T cells in healthy people across ages. TCRdb redid the calling of the 5' RACE reads with MiXCR, one entry per CDR3 protein. Of roughly 730,000 distinct CDR3 sequences detected, approximately 53% appear once; the ten largest clones hold around 25%. The specimen was blood. The receptors were sampled from a man aged 40-55 years in good health. Both conserved end residues are part of each CDR3. The D gene is left open where the match is weak. Only some rows state a clone size, as once, few, many or a class for expanded clones.

V	size	J	D	CDR3	DNA
TRBV2	-	TRBJ2-7	-	CASRPGQTTSEQYF	TGTGCCAGCAGACCGGGACAAACAACCTCCGAGCAGTACTTC
TRBV6-5	-	TRBJ2-1	-	CASSYWGGGQSSYNEQFF	TGTGCCAGCAGTTACTGGGGAGGCGGACAAAGCTCCTACAATGAGCAGTTCTTC
TRBV29-1	-	TRBJ2-1	TRBD1	CSVPGQHTGNEQFF	TGCAGCGTACCGGGACAGCATACGGGCAATGAGCAGTTCTTC
TRBV7-3	-	TRBJ1-2	-	CASSPDGAANYGYTF	TGTGCCAGCAGCCCGGACGGGGCAGCTAACTATGGCTACACCTTC
TRBV6-1	-	TRBJ2-1	TRBD2	CASSEAVGKAGYEQFF	TGTGCCAGCAGTGAAGCGGTGGGGAAAGCGGGGTATGAGCAGTTCTTC
TRBV7-2	-	TRBJ1-1	-	CASSPRLGGGEAFF	TGTGCCAGCAGCCCCCGGTTGGGGGGTGGGGAAGCTTTCTTT
TRBV10-3	few	TRBJ2-5	TRBD1	CAISEPTGGIQETQYF	TGTGCCATCAGTGAGCCGACAGGGGGGATTCAAGAGACCCAGTACTTC
TRBV7-2	few	TRBJ2-5	-	CASSPGLSQETQYF	TGTGCCAGCAGCCCTGGACTGTCCCAAGAGACCCAGTACTTC
TRBV7-6	-	TRBJ2-7	TRBD2	CASSLGTGTSGSTYEQYF	TGTGCCAGCAGCTTAGGCACCGGGACTAGCGGGAGTACCTACGAGCAGTACTTC
TRBV13	-	TRBJ1-2	-	CASSLGGINYGYTF	TGTGCCAGCAGCTTAGGCGGAATTAACTATGGCTACACCTTC
TRBV5-6	few	TRBJ2-7	TRBD2	CASRHLAGASYEQYF	TGTGCCAGCAGGCATCTAGCGGGGGCTAGCTACGAGCAGTACTTC
TRBV7-2	-	TRBJ1-6	TRBD1	CASQGAYSYNSPLHF	TGTGCCAGCCAGGGGGCGTATTCCTATAATTCACCCCTCCACTTT
TRBV7-6	few	TRBJ2-3	-	CASEGGLTDTQYF	TGTGCCAGCGAGGGGGGTCTCACAGATACGCAGTATTTT
TRBV29-1	-	TRBJ1-5	-	CSVDFRGKLPNQPQHF	TGCAGCGTTGATTTTCGGGGAAAGCTCCCCAATCAGCCCCAGCATTTT
TRBV7-9	-	TRBJ1-1	-	CASSALSRGENTEAFF	TGTGCCAGCAGCGCCCTGAGTCGGGGGGAAAACACTGAAGCTTTCTTT
TRBV11-1	-	TRBJ2-4	-	CASSLAGTRGAVAKNIQYF	TGTGCCAGCAGCTTAGCGGGGACCCGAGGGGCGGTGGCCAAAAACATTCAGTACTTC
TRBV5-1	-	TRBJ2-4	-	CARQEPTQGIQYF	TGCGCCAGACAGGAGCCTACGCAGGGCATTCAGTACTTC